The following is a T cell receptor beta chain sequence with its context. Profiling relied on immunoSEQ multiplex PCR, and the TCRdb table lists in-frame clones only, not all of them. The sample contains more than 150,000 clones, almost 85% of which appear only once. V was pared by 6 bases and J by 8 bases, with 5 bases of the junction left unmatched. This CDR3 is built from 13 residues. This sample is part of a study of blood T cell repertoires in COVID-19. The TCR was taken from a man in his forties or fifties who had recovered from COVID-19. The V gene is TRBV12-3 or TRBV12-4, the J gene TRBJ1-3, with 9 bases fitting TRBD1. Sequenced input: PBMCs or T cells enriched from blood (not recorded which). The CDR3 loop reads CASSFDRGDTIYF. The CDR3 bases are TGTGCCAGCAGCTTCGACAGGGGGGACACCATATATTTT.